This T cell receptor (beta chain) came from a study of cytomegalovirus exposure and HLA in healthy donors. Study findings and constraints: Highest at DRB1 and lowest at HLA-C, TCR association rates differed among HLA loci in a later analysis.

Researchers ran the PCR with 60 Vbeta and 13 Jbeta primers. The method was immunoSEQ multiplex PCR; TCRdb's version includes in-frame clones alone and lacks a portion of them. The table has 150,000 to 200,000 clones, about three quarters seen once. A remark on this clone: The antigen remains undetermined.

Nominal health characterized the donors when sampled, though unrecorded immune exposures were likely. Material for sequencing was PBMCs. The sequence came from a woman between 35 and 50 years old in good health and CMV-seropositive.

The DNA for the CDR3 is TGTGCCAGCAGCTCTGGGACTAGCGGGGGGGCGGCGCGTGAGCAGTTCTTC. It yields the protein CASSSGTSGGAAREQFF. The rearrangement uses TRBV5-4 and TRBJ2-1; 16 positions match TRBD2. The J segment lost 9 bases and the V segment lost 3 bases, leaving 9 bases of the junction unmatched. Germline lookup yields CDR1 SGHNT and CDR2 YYREEE (reference sequence). The CDR3 spans 17 residues.